The rows below give T cell receptor beta chains drawn from one sample of a study of blood T cell repertoires in COVID-19. TCRdb's table, derived via immunoSEQ multiplex PCR, lists solely in-frame clones and lacks some. The top ten clones hold approximately 4.6% of a sample with 300,000 to 400,000 clones, just over 85% of them seen once. The sequenced sample was PBMCs or T cells enriched from blood (not recorded which). The receptors here all came from a middle-aged woman with acute COVID-19. CDR3s include the opening cysteine and the closing phenylalanine or tryptophan. Each record gives: CDR3 length, D gene, V gene, clone size, J gene, CDR3 DNA, CDR3 protein. A D gene is named only where the DNA matches it firmly. Part of the rows lack a size; the others show once, few, many or a class for expanded clones.

length: 14
D: -
V: TRBV2
size: -
J: TRBJ1-2
DNA: TGTGCCAGCAGTGTAACGGGGGGCGTTCAGGGCTACACCTTC
CDR3: CASSVTGGVQGYTF

length: 14
D: -
V: TRBV5-1
size: -
J: TRBJ1-6
DNA: TGCGCCAGCAGCTTGGAGGGGCCGAATTCACCCCTCCACTTT
CDR3: CASSLEGPNSPLHF

length: 16
D: TRBD1
V: TRBV5-4
size: few
J: TRBJ1-3
DNA: TGTGCCAGCAGCAGAGGACAGGCGAGCTCTGGAAACACCATATATTTT
CDR3: CASSRGQASSGNTIYF

length: 14
D: -
V: TRBV18
size: -
J: TRBJ1-1
DNA: TGTGCCAGCTCACCGCCTGGGCAGGGTTTTGAAGCTTTCTTT
CDR3: CASSPPGQGFEAFF

length: 14
D: -
V: TRBV6-2/TRBV6-3
size: -
J: TRBJ1-2
DNA: TGTGCCAGCAGTTACTCGAGGGACACCTATGGCTACACCTTC
CDR3: CASSYSRDTYGYTF

length: 17
D: TRBD1
V: TRBV27
size: few
J: TRBJ1-2
DNA: TGTGCCAGCAGTACCCGGGACAGGGGGATAGCTAACTATGGCTACACCTTC
CDR3: CASSTRDRGIANYGYTF

length: 16
D: TRBD2
V: TRBV4-3
size: -
J: TRBJ2-1
DNA: TGCGCCAGCAGCCAAGTGTCTAGCGGGGGGTACAATGAGCAGTTCTTC
CDR3: CASSQVSSGGYNEQFF

length: 12
D: -
V: TRBV10-3
size: once
J: TRBJ2-1
DNA: TGTGCCATCAGGAGGGCCTACAATGAGCAGTTCTTC
CDR3: CAIRRAYNEQFF

length: 15
D: -
V: TRBV18
size: -
J: TRBJ1-6
DNA: TGTGCCAGCTCACCTAACCAGGGGAGTAATTCACCCCTCCACTTT
CDR3: CASSPNQGSNSPLHF

length: 17
D: TRBD2
V: TRBV5-1
size: -
J: TRBJ2-3
DNA: TGCGCCAGCAGCCTGACCGGGACTAGCGGGGTCCCAGATACGCAGTATTTT
CDR3: CASSLTGTSGVPDTQYF

length: 12
D: -
V: TRBV5-6
size: -
J: TRBJ1-2
DNA: TGTGCCAGCAGCTTGAAGGACTTGGACTACACCTTC
CDR3: CASSLKDLDYTF

length: 16
D: TRBD1
V: TRBV5-1
size: -
J: TRBJ2-2
DNA: TGCGCCAGCAGCTTGGAGGGGGCGCCTGGCACCGGGGAGCTGTTTTTT
CDR3: CASSLEGAPGTGELFF

length: 13
D: -
V: TRBV2
size: -
J: TRBJ1-6
DNA: TGTGCCGGCGGGACGGATTATAATTCACCCCTCCACTTT
CDR3: CAGGTDYNSPLHF

length: 13
D: TRBD1
V: TRBV7-9
size: -
J: TRBJ1-2
DNA: TGTGCCAGCAGCTATATGACAGGGGATGGCTACACCTTC
CDR3: CASSYMTGDGYTF

length: 15
D: -
V: TRBV6-5
size: -
J: TRBJ2-7
DNA: TGTGCCAGCACGGGGCCCGGGACAAACAACAACGAGCAGTACTTC
CDR3: CASTGPGTNNNEQYF

length: 12
D: -
V: TRBV12-3/TRBV12-4
size: -
J: TRBJ2-3
DNA: TGTGCCAGCAGAAGGGGATTTGATACGCAGTATTTT
CDR3: CASRRGFDTQYF

length: 13
D: -
V: TRBV15
size: -
J: TRBJ1-1
DNA: TGTGCCACCAGCAGCCGACAGGACACTGAAGCTTTCTTT
CDR3: CATSSRQDTEAFF

length: 15
D: TRBD1
V: TRBV27
size: -
J: TRBJ1-2
DNA: TGTGCCAGCAGTTCCCTGGGACAGGGGGCCTATGGCTACACCTTC
CDR3: CASSSLGQGAYGYTF

length: 14
D: TRBD1
V: TRBV28
size: -
J: TRBJ1-1
DNA: TGTGCCAGCACCCATCGGACAGGGGGCACTGAAGCTTTCTTT
CDR3: CASTHRTGGTEAFF

length: 21
D: TRBD2
V: TRBV14
size: few
J: TRBJ2-2
DNA: TGTGCCAGCAGCCCTATGGTGGGGACTAGCGGGAGCCGGTACAACACCGGGGAGCTGTTTTTT
CDR3: CASSPMVGTSGSRYNTGELFF

length: 14
D: TRBD1
V: TRBV6-6
size: -
J: TRBJ1-4
DNA: TGTGCCAGCGACCCGGGACAGGCGACTGAAAAACTGTTTTTT
CDR3: CASDPGQATEKLFF

length: 15
D: -
V: TRBV10-3
size: -
J: TRBJ2-3
DNA: TGTGCCATCAGCTGGACAAAGCCCAGCACAGATACGCAGTATTTT
CDR3: CAISWTKPSTDTQYF

length: 16
D: TRBD1
V: TRBV5-1
size: -
J: TRBJ1-6
DNA: TGCGCCAGCAGCTTCGAATCGACAGGGGGAGCGAGTACCCTCCACTTT
CDR3: CASSFESTGGASTLHF

length: 16
D: -
V: TRBV10-3
size: -
J: TRBJ2-2
DNA: TGTGCCATCAGTGGCCGGTTAGATAAGAACACCGGGGAGCTGTTTTTT
CDR3: CAISGRLDKNTGELFF

length: 14
D: -
V: TRBV15
size: -
J: TRBJ1-6
DNA: TGTGCCACCAGCAGAGATGTGGGGCAGGGGACCCTCCACTTT
CDR3: CATSRDVGQGTLHF

length: 13
D: TRBD1
V: TRBV9
size: few
J: TRBJ1-3
DNA: TGTGCCAGCAGCGTCGGACAGGGGAACACCATATATTTT
CDR3: CASSVGQGNTIYF

length: 14
D: -
V: TRBV3-1/TRBV3-2
size: -
J: TRBJ1-2
DNA: TGTGCCAGCAGCCAAGTAGGGGGACGTGATGGCTACACCTTC
CDR3: CASSQVGGRDGYTF

length: 15
D: -
V: TRBV6-5
size: -
J: TRBJ2-7
DNA: TGTGCCAGCAGTTACTCGTCAAGTAGGCTACAGGCCGAGTACTTC
CDR3: CASSYSSSRLQAEYF

length: 21
D: TRBD2
V: TRBV9
size: -
J: TRBJ2-3
DNA: TGTGCCAGCATTCCGACCCCCCGGGGGGGAGGGCACCTGGGGTTTGCAGATACGCAGTATTTT
CDR3: CASIPTPRGGGHLGFADTQYF

length: 14
D: -
V: TRBV4-3
size: -
J: TRBJ2-3
DNA: TGCGCCAGCAGCCAAGACATAGGCACAGATACGCAGTATTTT
CDR3: CASSQDIGTDTQYF

length: 14
D: TRBD1
V: TRBV6-1
size: -
J: TRBJ1-2
DNA: TGTGCCAGCAGTGAAGGAGGGGACAGGGTTGGCTACACCTTC
CDR3: CASSEGGDRVGYTF

length: 13
D: TRBD1
V: TRBV5-1
size: -
J: TRBJ1-2
DNA: TGCGCCAGCAGTTTGGACAGGGGGCAAGGCTACACCTTC
CDR3: CASSLDRGQGYTF

length: 14
D: -
V: TRBV28
size: -
J: TRBJ1-4
DNA: TGTGCCAGCAGTCCCCCAGGGGTACGTGAAAAACTGTTTTTT
CDR3: CASSPPGVREKLFF

length: 18
D: -
V: TRBV7-8
size: -
J: TRBJ1-4
DNA: TGTGCCAGCAGTCGTAAGGCGGGACCGTCAGCAACTAATGAAAAACTGTTTTTT
CDR3: CASSRKAGPSATNEKLFF

length: 14
D: -
V: TRBV11-2
size: -
J: TRBJ2-2
DNA: TGTGCCAGCAGCTTGAGGTCGAGCACCGGGGAGCTGTTTTTT
CDR3: CASSLRSSTGELFF

length: 20
D: TRBD1
V: TRBV5-8
size: -
J: TRBJ2-2
DNA: TGTGCCAGCAGCTTGAATTACGGGACAGGGGGTACAATGAACACCGGGGAGCTGTTTTTT
CDR3: CASSLNYGTGGTMNTGELFF

length: 15
D: TRBD1
V: TRBV4-3
size: -
J: TRBJ1-4
DNA: TGCGCCAGCAGCCAAGGCAGGGGGGAGAATGAAAAACTGTTTTTT
CDR3: CASSQGRGENEKLFF

length: 14
D: TRBD1
V: TRBV6-2/TRBV6-3
size: -
J: TRBJ2-7
DNA: TGTGCCAGCAGTTACGGGACAGGGCCCTACGAGCAGTACTTC
CDR3: CASSYGTGPYEQYF

length: 16
D: -
V: TRBV16
size: -
J: TRBJ1-1
DNA: TGTGCCAGCAGCCCCCGAGGAATAGGGGTAGTCACTGAAGCTTTCTTT
CDR3: CASSPRGIGVVTEAFF

length: 14
D: TRBD1
V: TRBV28
size: -
J: TRBJ2-7
DNA: TGTGCCAGCAGTTGGGCCCAGGGGGCTTACGAGCAGTACTTC
CDR3: CASSWAQGAYEQYF

length: 15
D: TRBD2
V: TRBV6-6
size: -
J: TRBJ2-5
DNA: TGTGCCAGCAGTGCAACCGGGACTAGTCAAGAGACCCAGTACTTC
CDR3: CASSATGTSQETQYF

length: 17
D: TRBD2
V: TRBV15
size: once
J: TRBJ2-5
DNA: TGTGCCACCAGCAGCGACAGGACTAGCGGAGCACAAGAGACCCAGTACTTC
CDR3: CATSSDRTSGAQETQYF

length: 14
D: TRBD1
V: TRBV6-5
size: once
J: TRBJ2-7
DNA: TGTGCCAGCAGCTCCGGGACAGGGAGGTACGAGCAGTACTTC
CDR3: CASSSGTGRYEQYF

length: 14
D: TRBD2
V: TRBV3-1/TRBV3-2
size: -
J: TRBJ2-3
DNA: TGTGCCAGCTGCCAGGGACTAGGCACAGATACGCAGTATTTT
CDR3: CASCQGLGTDTQYF

length: 16
D: -
V: TRBV5-1
size: -
J: TRBJ2-5
DNA: TGCGCCAGCAGCCCGGCCCCAGGGCAGGTGGGGGAGACCCAGTACTTC
CDR3: CASSPAPGQVGETQYF

length: 16
D: TRBD1
V: TRBV5-6
size: -
J: TRBJ1-2
DNA: TGTGCCAGCAGCGGATTCGGGACAGAATCTAACTATGGCTACACCTTC
CDR3: CASSGFGTESNYGYTF

length: 18
D: TRBD2
V: TRBV6-2/TRBV6-3
size: -
J: TRBJ2-5
DNA: TGTGCCAGCAGTTCCGGGACTAGCGGGAGGGCCTTATGGGAGACCCAGTACTTC
CDR3: CASSSGTSGRALWETQYF

length: 14
D: TRBD1
V: TRBV27
size: -
J: TRBJ2-1
DNA: TGTGCCAGCAGTTGGGGACAGAACAACAATGAGCAGTTCTTC
CDR3: CASSWGQNNNEQFF

length: 14
D: -
V: TRBV7-3
size: -
J: TRBJ2-3
DNA: TGTGCCAGCAGCTTCAGGTCGGGCACAGATACGCAGTATTTT
CDR3: CASSFRSGTDTQYF

length: 19
D: -
V: TRBV3-1/TRBV3-2
size: -
J: TRBJ2-4
DNA: TGTGCCAGCAGCCAAACCCCACCCAGACAGAAGATAGCCAAAAACATTCAGTACTTC
CDR3: CASSQTPPRQKIAKNIQYF

length: 13
D: -
V: TRBV6-2/TRBV6-3
size: -
J: TRBJ2-7
DNA: TGTGCCAGCAGTCGGACTGCGGCCTACGAGCAGTACTTC
CDR3: CASSRTAAYEQYF

length: 16
D: TRBD1
V: TRBV6-5
size: once
J: TRBJ1-1
DNA: TGTGCCAGCAGTTACATGGGACAGGGGAGGAACACTGAAGCTTTCTTT
CDR3: CASSYMGQGRNTEAFF

length: 15
D: TRBD1
V: TRBV4-3
size: -
J: TRBJ2-7
DNA: TGCGCCAGCAGCCCGACGGGACAGATTGCCGCACAGCAGTACTTC
CDR3: CASSPTGQIAAQQYF

length: 15
D: TRBD2
V: TRBV24-1
size: -
J: TRBJ2-2
DNA: TGTGCCACCCAACTAGCGGGAGGAGGGACCGGGGAGCTGTTTTTT
CDR3: CATQLAGGGTGELFF

length: 14
D: TRBD1
V: TRBV2
size: -
J: TRBJ1-1
DNA: TGTGCCAGCACCCTGACAGGGGGCAACACTGAAGCTTTCTTT
CDR3: CASTLTGGNTEAFF

length: 17
D: TRBD2
V: TRBV7-2
size: -
J: TRBJ2-1
DNA: TGTGCCAGCAGCCAGACTAGCGGGAGTAGCAAGGGCAATGAGCAGTTCTTC
CDR3: CASSQTSGSSKGNEQFF

length: 15
D: -
V: TRBV5-5
size: -
J: TRBJ2-1
DNA: TGTGCCAGCAGCTTGCGGCGGGAAGGACGGGATGAGCAGTTCTTC
CDR3: CASSLRREGRDEQFF